This record covers a single TCR beta chain. TCRdb re-called the PCR reads via MiXCR. The sample lists about 10,000 clones; approximately 24% were seen once. CDR3 length: 14 residues. The ends were cut back, 4 bases at V and 6 bases at J, with 12 bases in the middle. Germline V lookup: CDR1 MNHEY, CDR2 SVGAGI. This specimen comes from a study of metastatic and nonmetastatic thyroid tumors. No treatment of any kind had been given to any patient before thyroid surgery. Sequencing was done on a sample of tumor tissue. This TCR was sampled from a female donor with papillary thyroid cancer or a benign thyroid nodule (not recorded which). Some clones in this sample may be carry-over from other donors' samples. The V and J genes are TRBV6-5 and TRBJ2-2; tentative D call: TRBD2 (7 bases). The CDR3 reads CASSFLGGAGELFF. As DNA, the CDR3 is TGTGCCAGCAGTTTTTTAGGGGGGGCCGGGGAGCTGTTTTTT.